These 10 T cell receptor beta chains originate from one sample sequenced in a study of Graves' ophthalmopathy and Graves' hyperthyroidism. Using RNA transcripts, the TCR beta CDR3 regions were amplified. The authors performed first-round RT-PCR with HTBI primers and then a second-round multiplex PCR. TCRdb re-analysed the multiplex PCR reads in MiXCR, keeping a single row per CDR3 protein. Here the sample spans 57,000 or so distinct CDR3 sequences, approximately 50% being singletons. Sequencing was done on a sample of peripheral blood. These receptors were collected from an adult woman with Graves' ophthalmopathy.

Remarks on this clonotype: The junction departs from germline at one end; a sequencing error may be responsible. The chain links TRBV9 to TRBJ2-3; the match to TRBD2 covers 10 bases. Germline CDR1 SGDLS, CDR2 YYNGEE. The CDR3 runs to 16 residues. CDR3 bases: TGTGCCAGCAGCGTAGCTAGCGGGAGCCGGACAGATTCGCAGTATTTT. Its translation is CASSVASGSRTDSQYF.

The chain carries TRBV20-1 and TRBJ2-3; no reliable D call. V lost 3 bases and J 11 bases, leaving 21 bases between the germline ends. CDR1 is DFQATT and CDR2 is SNEGSKA in the germline V gene (reference sequence). This CDR3 has 14 residues. CDR3 residues: CSASLGWGKNEQYF. In nucleotides, the CDR3 is TGCAGTGCTAGCCTAGGATGGGGAAAAAATGAGCAGTATTTT.

This clonotype came up many times. The chain links TRBV18 to TRBJ2-7, with TRBD2 identical over 11 bases. Losses at the gene ends were 1 base for V and 4 bases for J; bases not matched to a gene: 3. Germline CDR1 and CDR2: KGHSH and LQKENI. CDR3 length: 15 residues. CDR3 DNA sequence: TGTGCCAGCTCACCACAGACTAGCGGGAAGTACGAGCAGTACTTC. This gives the protein CASSPQTSGKYEQYF.

In this sample, this clonotype turned up many times. V gene TRBV19 combines with J gene TRBJ1-1; D is perhaps TRBD1 (5 bases). V lost 6 bases to trimming and J lost 5 bases, with 16 bases between them. Germline V gene sequence: CDR1 LNHDA, CDR2 SQIVND (reference sequence). The CDR3 sequence is 14 residues long. CDR3 sequence: CASSVGEIRTEAFF. DNA for the CDR3: TGTGCCAGTAGCGTAGGGGAGATTCGGACTGAAGCTTTCTTT. The full variable domain, with the rest looked up from reference TRBV19 and TRBJ1-1, is DGGITQSPKYLFRKEGQNVTLSCEQNLNHDAMYWYRQDPGQGLRLIYYSQIVNDFQKGDIAEGYSVSREKKESFPLTVTSAQKNPTAFYLCASSVGEIRTEAFFGQGTRLTVV.

This clonotype is medium-sized within its sample. The rearrangement uses TRBV10-3 and TRBJ2-5; D gene uncertain. Germline-derived CDR1 and CDR2 are ENHRY and SYGVKD. The CDR3 contains 14 residues. V shed 0 bases and J shed 2 bases, with 7 bases lying between them. CDR3 amino acids: CAISESGPQETQYF. CDR3 DNA: TGTGCCATCAGTGAGTCTGGGCCTCAAGAGACCCAGTACTTC.

This rearrangement joins TRBV20-1 to TRBJ2-1; 10 nucleotides agree with TRBD2. The CDR3 runs 15 residues. Germline V gene data show CDR1 as DFQATT and CDR2 as SNEGSKA (reference sequence). The trim removed 6 bases at V and 1 base at J, leaving 6 bases unmatched. CDR3 protein: CSAKRTSGSYNEQFF. Here the CDR3 DNA reads TGCAGTGCAAAGAGGACTAGCGGTTCCTACAATGAGCAGTTCTTC.

There are many counts of this clonotype. The rearrangement joins TRBV19 to TRBJ2-5; D ambiguous. CDR1 is LNHDA, CDR2 SQIVND, per germline (reference sequence). V shed 1 base and J shed 4 bases, with 13 bases lying between them. The CDR3 has 15 residues. The DNA of the CDR3 is TGTGCCAGTAGTATAGCTGCGGCAGGCCCAGAGACCCAGTACTTC. It encodes CASSIAAAGPETQYF.

This clonotype occurred many times. The genes are TRBV20-1 and TRBJ2-6; perhaps D is TRBD1 or TRBD2 (5 bases each). Germline V lookup: CDR1 DFQATT, CDR2 SNEGSKA (reference sequence). The V and J ends lost 0 bases and 0 bases respectively, with 12 bases between them. The CDR3 consists of 17 residues. CDR3 loop: CSARDMRGASGANVLTF. Written as DNA, the CDR3 is TGCAGTGCTAGAGATATGCGAGGGGCCTCTGGGGCCAACGTCCTGACTTTC.

The chain couples TRBV10-1 to TRBJ2-7; D gene uncertain. Germline V gives CDR1 WNHNN, CDR2 SYGVQD (reference sequence). The CDR3 sequence is 12 residues long. Trimming left V 0 bases short and J 3 bases short, with 3 bases between. As DNA, the CDR3 is TGCGCCAGCAGTGAGTCGGTCTACGAGCAGTACTTC. It translates to CASSESVYEQYF.

The gene calls are TRBV12-3 or TRBV12-4 and TRBJ2-2; 11 bases are a match to TRBD2. This CDR3 is 15 amino acids long. This chain's CDR3 is CAKEGLAANTGELFF. Here the CDR3 DNA reads TGTGCTAAAGAGGGACTAGCGGCGAACACCGGGGAGCTGTTTTTT.